This T cell receptor beta chain was recovered during a study of blood T cell repertoires in COVID-19. Turning to the study itself: Whether acute or convalescent, the COVID-19 samples came from the United States, Italy and Spain.

Produced via immunoSEQ multiplex PCR; TCRdb's table is partial and in-frame only. The sample consists of 300,000 to 400,000 clones, around 87% of them appearing once. The Seattle patients joined while their infection was active and were tracked longitudinally afterward. The CDR3 extends over 14 amino acids. Deletions cut 4 bases from V and 5 bases from J, with 16 bases between. Germline CDR1 and CDR2: SGHRS and YFSETQ. Material: peripheral blood. The chain is built from TRBV5-1 and TRBJ2-7; perhaps TRBD1 as D (6 bases). This sequence originates from a woman in her fifties or sixties with COVID-19, enrolled during active disease. CDR3 protein: CASSNPVGAHEQYF. CDR3 in DNA: TGCGCCAGCAGCAACCCGGTGGGGGCCCACGAGCAGTACTTC.